This TCR beta chain was captured in a study of PD-1 blockade in mismatch repair-deficient tumors. Study overall: Patients had approximately 13 mismatch repair-deficient cancer types, all previously treated and progressing.

Concerning this clone: The antigen is not known.

The data were produced by immunoSEQ multiplex PCR, yet TCRdb's version contains in-frame clones alone and is incomplete. The profile covers roughly 130,000 clones, with about nine tenths appearing a single time and around 11% taken by the ten largest. All patients were mismatch repair deficient, assessed by either PCR or immunohistochemistry. The TCR-sequenced patients were three responders to pembrolizumab. Study findings and constraints: After pembrolizumab, tumor-resident clones rose rapidly, then generally contracted before radiologic responses.

The CDR3 is 14 residues long. V was pared by 4 bases and J by 3 bases, with 13 bases between. Germline V gene lookup returns CDR1 SGHKS and CDR2 YYEKEE (reference sequence). The clonotype was recovered from an adult with mismatch repair-deficient cancer. The sample was peripheral blood, taken approximately 72 weeks after starting pembrolizumab. This chain links TRBV5-5 with TRBJ1-2, with a weak D call TRBD1 (6 bases). The DNA for the CDR3 is TGTGCCAGCAGCCCTAGACAGGTGGACTATGGCTACACCTTC. Translation: CASSPRQVDYGYTF.